This T cell receptor (beta chain) is drawn from a study of human T cells and chemical hapten exposure. This clonotype has at least ten counts. The CDR3 extends over 19 amino acids. Germline CDR1 LGHNA, CDR2 YSLEER. The V gene end was trimmed by 4 bases and the J gene end by 3 bases; junction bases not matched to a gene: 17. Unique molecular identifiers were attached to individual cDNA molecules during library preparation. TCRdb passed the RACE reads through MiXCR, listing each CDR3 protein once. The table includes about 70,000 distinct CDR3 sequences, 7.5% to 9.5% detected once. Specified time point: patch test 2, 6 weeks after DPC sensitization. Treatment in this sample: therapeutic diphenylcyclopropenone sensitization with weekly scalp DPC.

The TCR sequence derives from a woman aged 45 to 65 with alopecia areata. Some clones in this sample may be carry-over from other donors' samples. The chain joins TRBV4-3 to TRBJ1-1, with TRBD1 identical over 10 bases. This material consisted of whole blood, taken in connection with sensitization to the hapten diphenylcyclopropenone (DPC). The CDR3 spells CASSRSLGRDRGRDTEAFF. CDR3 bases: TGCGCCAGCAGCCGATCCTTAGGACGGGACAGGGGTAGGGACACTGAAGCTTTCTTT.